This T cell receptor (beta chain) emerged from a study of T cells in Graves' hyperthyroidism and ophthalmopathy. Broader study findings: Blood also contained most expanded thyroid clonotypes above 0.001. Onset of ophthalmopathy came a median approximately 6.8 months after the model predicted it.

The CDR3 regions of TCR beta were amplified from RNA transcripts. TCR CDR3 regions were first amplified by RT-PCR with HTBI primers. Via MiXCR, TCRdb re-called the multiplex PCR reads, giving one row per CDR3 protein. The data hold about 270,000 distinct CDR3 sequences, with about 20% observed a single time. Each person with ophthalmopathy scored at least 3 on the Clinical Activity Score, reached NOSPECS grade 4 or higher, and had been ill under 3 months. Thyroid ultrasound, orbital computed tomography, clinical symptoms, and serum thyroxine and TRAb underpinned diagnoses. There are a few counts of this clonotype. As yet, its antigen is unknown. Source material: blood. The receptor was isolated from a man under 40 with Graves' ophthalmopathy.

Here the CDR3 DNA reads TGTGCCAGCAGCTCTTCCGGGACTAGCGGGAGTCTCTACGAGCAGTACTTC. Translated: CASSSSGTSGSLYEQYF. The J gene is TRBJ2-7, the V gene TRBV11-3, with 14 bases that match TRBD2. The V gene's germline CDR1 is SGHNT and CDR2 YENEEA. The CDR3 consists of 17 residues. The V segment lost 4 bases and the J segment 3 bases; nucleotides outside the gene matches: 8.